This is a list of T cell receptor beta chains from one sample in a study of T cells in Graves' hyperthyroidism and ophthalmopathy. TCRdb re-called the multiplex PCR reads with MiXCR, one entry per CDR3 protein. The sample includes over 500,000 distinct CDR3 sequences, about 16% of them seen just once. The specimen sequenced was blood. Source of these receptors: a woman aged 25 to 45 with Graves' ophthalmopathy. The CDR3 runs from the conserved cysteine through the conserved F or W. Fields, in order: V gene, CDR3 protein.

V: TRBV6-2/TRBV6-3; CDR3: CASSYKDTQYF
V: TRBV28; CDR3: CASRDIFTDTQYF
V: TRBV7-2; CDR3: CASSGDVGDSYNEQFF
V: TRBV7-3; CDR3: CASSLGTLGTEAFF
V: TRBV30; CDR3: CAWSVRVGGLRTYEQYF
V: TRBV6-2/TRBV6-3; CDR3: CASNTRTSGLGEQYF
V: TRBV20-1; CDR3: CSARLDVNNEQFF
V: TRBV28; CDR3: CASSPPATFTGELFF
V: TRBV20-1; CDR3: CSAGEGGTPYEQYF
V: TRBV28; CDR3: CASSLVRGRGEQFF
V: TRBV10-1; CDR3: CASSESLAGEQYF
V: TRBV20-1; CDR3: CSAGFLEDEQFF
V: TRBV2; CDR3: CASSRPTTSGRSDNEQFF
V: TRBV11-2; CDR3: CASSLATLKETQYF
V: TRBV5-8; CDR3: CASSPAEKETQYF
V: TRBV18; CDR3: CASSPGQGGQETQYF